The following is a T cell receptor beta chain sequence with its context. Antigen specificity is unknown. Trimming shortened V by 4 bases and J by 1 base, and 15 bases separated the two germline ends. The CDR3 is made up of 15 amino acids. CDR1 is SGHRS, CDR2 YFSETQ, per germline. This sample is drawn from a study of T-cell reconstitution after alpha-beta-depleted transplantation in children. The library targeted TCRbeta and was prepared with unique molecular identifiers. Each CDR3 protein gets one entry after TCRdb re-called the PCR reads with MiXCR. The sample comprises about 250,000 distinct CDR3 sequences, 20% to 30% of which are singletons, and about 5% rests with the top ten. Findings of the study overall: Where some patients showed high TCRbeta diversity at day 60, it came from recipient T cells and thymic progenitors that had survived.

The TCR was taken from a female patient between 2 and 15 years old who had a stem cell transplant for congenital amegakaryocytic thrombocytopenia, so the T cells may come from the graft donor. This sample comprised PBMCs, mostly from graft donor cells, obtained 360 days after TCRalphabeta/CD19-depleted stem cell transplant. This rearrangement joins TRBV5-1 to TRBJ2-7, with a tentative D call TRBD1 (5 bases). The chain's CDR3 is CASSSLQGTSYEQYF. The CDR3 bases are TGCGCCAGCAGCAGCCTCCAGGGAACATCCTACGAGCAGTACTTC.